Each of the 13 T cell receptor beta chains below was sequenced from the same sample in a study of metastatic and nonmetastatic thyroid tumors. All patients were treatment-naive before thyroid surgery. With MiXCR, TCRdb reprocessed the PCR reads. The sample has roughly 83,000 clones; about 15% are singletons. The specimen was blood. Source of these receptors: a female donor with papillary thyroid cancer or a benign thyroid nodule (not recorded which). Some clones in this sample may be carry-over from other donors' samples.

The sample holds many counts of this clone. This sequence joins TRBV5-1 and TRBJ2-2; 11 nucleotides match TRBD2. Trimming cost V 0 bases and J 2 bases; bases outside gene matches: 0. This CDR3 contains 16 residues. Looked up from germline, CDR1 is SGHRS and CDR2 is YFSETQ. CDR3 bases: TGCGCCAGCAGCTTGGGACTAGCGGGAAACACCGGGGAGCTGTTTTTT. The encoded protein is CASSLGLAGNTGELFF.

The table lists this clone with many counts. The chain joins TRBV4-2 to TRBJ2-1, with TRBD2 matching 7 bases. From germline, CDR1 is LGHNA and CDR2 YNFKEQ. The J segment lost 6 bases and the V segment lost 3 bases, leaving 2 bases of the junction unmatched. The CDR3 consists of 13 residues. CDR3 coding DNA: TGTGCCAGCAGCCAGGTAGCGGGCAATGAGCAGTTCTTC. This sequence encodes CASSQVAGNEQFF.

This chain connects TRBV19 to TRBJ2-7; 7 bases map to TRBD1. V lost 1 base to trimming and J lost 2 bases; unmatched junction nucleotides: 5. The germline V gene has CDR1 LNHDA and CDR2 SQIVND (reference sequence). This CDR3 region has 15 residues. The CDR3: CASSIGQGVTYEQYF. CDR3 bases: TGTGCCAGTAGTATAGGACAGGGTGTTACCTACGAGCAGTACTTC.

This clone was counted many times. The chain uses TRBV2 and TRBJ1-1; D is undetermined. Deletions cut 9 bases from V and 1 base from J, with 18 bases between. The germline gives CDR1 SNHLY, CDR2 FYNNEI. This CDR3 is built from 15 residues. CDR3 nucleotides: TGTGCCAGTCAAAAGCTTTTATTGGGGAACACTGAAGCTTTCTTT. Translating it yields CASQKLLLGNTEAFF.

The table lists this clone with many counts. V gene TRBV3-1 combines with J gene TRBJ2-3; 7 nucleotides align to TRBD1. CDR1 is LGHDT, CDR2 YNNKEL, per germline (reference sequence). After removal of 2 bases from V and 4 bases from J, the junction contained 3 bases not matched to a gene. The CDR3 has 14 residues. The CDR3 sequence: CASSQTTGADTQYF. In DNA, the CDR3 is TGTGCCAGCAGCCAAACTACAGGGGCAGATACGCAGTATTTT.

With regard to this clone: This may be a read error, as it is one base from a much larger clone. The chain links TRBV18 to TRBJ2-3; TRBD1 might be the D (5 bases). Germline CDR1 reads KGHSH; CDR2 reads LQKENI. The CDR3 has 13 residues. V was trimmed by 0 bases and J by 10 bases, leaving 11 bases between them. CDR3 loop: CASSPPRAYAQYF. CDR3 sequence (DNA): TGTGCCAGCTCACCACCCAGGGCATATGCGCAGTATTTT.

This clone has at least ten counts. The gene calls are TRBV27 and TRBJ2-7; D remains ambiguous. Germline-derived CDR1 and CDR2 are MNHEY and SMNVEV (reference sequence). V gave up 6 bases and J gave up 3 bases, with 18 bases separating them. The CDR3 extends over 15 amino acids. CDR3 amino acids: CASRSTRESRYEQYF. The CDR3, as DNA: TGTGCCAGCAGATCGACAAGGGAATCTCGCTACGAGCAGTACTTC.

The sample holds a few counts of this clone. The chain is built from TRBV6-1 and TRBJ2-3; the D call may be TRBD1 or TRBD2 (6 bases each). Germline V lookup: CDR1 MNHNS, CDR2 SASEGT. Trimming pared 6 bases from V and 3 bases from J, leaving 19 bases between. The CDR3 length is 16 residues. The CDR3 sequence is CASSSEQGLRTDTQYF. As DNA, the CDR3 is TGTGCCAGCAGCTCGGAACAGGGACTGAGAACAGATACGCAGTATTTT.

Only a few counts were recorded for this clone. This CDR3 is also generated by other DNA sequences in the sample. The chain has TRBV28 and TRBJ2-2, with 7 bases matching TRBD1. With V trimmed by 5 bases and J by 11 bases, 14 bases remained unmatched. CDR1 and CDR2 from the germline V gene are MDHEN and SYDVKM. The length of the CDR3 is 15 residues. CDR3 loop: CASSLPQGKTRELFF. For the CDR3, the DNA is TGTGCCAGCAGTCTACCACAGGGGAAGACCCGTGAGCTGTTTTTT.

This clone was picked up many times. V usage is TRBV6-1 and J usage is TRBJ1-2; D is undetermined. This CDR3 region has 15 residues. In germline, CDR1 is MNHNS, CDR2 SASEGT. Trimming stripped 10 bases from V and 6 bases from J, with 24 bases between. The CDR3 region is CATNGVGLGSDGYTF. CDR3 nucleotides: TGTGCCACCAATGGGGTAGGACTGGGAAGCGATGGCTACACCTTC.

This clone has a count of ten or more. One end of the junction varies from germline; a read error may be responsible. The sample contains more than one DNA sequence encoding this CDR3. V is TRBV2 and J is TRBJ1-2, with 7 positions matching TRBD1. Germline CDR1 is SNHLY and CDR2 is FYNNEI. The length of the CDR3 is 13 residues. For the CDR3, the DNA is TGTGCCAGCACCTTACAGGGGATGGGAGGCTACACTTTC. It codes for CASTLQGMGGYTF.

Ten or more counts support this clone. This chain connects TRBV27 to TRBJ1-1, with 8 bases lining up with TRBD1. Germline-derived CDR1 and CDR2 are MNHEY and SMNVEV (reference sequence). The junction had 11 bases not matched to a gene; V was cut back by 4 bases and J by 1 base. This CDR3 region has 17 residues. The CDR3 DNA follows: TGTGCCAGCAGTTCAGATCCCCCCGGGACAGGGAACACTGAAGCTTTCTTT. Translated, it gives CASSSDPPGTGNTEAFF.

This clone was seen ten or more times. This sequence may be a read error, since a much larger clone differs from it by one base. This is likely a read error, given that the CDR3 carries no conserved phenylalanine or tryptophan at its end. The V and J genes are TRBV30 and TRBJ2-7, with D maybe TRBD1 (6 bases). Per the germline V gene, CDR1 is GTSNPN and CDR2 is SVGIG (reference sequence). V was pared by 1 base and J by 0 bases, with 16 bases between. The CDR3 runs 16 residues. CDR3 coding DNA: TGTGCCTGGAGTGGCCAGAGGGGGAGATACTCCTACGAGCAGTACCTC. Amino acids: CAWSGQRGRYSYEQYL.